This is a list of T cell receptor beta chains from one sample in a study of T cell responses to AZD1222 COVID-19 vaccine. Data came from immunoSEQ multiplex PCR; TCRdb stores just in-frame clones and leaves some out. This sample has fewer than 85,000 clones, with approximately 89% found just once. The sequencing used peripheral blood, collected on day 0 of AZD1222 vaccination. These TCRs come from an adult in good health. Both conserved end residues are trimmed from each CDR3.

TRBJ1-6,TRBV28,AGCPTGLGNSPLH
TRBJ2-6,TRBV5-1,ASSMDPSGANVLT
TRBJ1-1,TRBV6-5,ASRPGVLNTEAF
TRBJ2-7,TRBV3-1/TRBV3-2,ASSQYGLAGTEQY
TRBJ2-7,TRBV27,ASRVSGLSIGEQY
TRBJ1-2,TRBV27,ASSFGPAYGYT
TRBJ2-2,TRBV6-2/TRBV6-3,ASSYSGAGRNTGELF
TRBJ2-2,TRBV9,ASSVTGELF
TRBJ1-4,TRBV14,ASSRRTGSQEKLF
TRBJ1-4,TRBV28,ASSLSRDNEKLF
TRBJ2-1,TRBV6-2/TRBV6-3,ASSPSGSSYNEQF
TRBJ2-3,TRBV5-6,ASTSSGLVPTDTQY
TRBJ2-3,TRBV7-2,ASSSGQGEADTQY
TRBJ1-1,TRBV7-6,ASSLEWGGTEAF
TRBJ2-2,TRBV27,ASRTGGTGELF
TRBJ2-3,TRBV7-6,ASSLVRGGPTDTQY
TRBJ1-2,TRBV7-6,ASSLGQGFGYT
TRBJ1-2,TRBV7-3,ASSLFGGGYGYT
TRBJ2-7,TRBV9,ASSPRDYEQY
TRBJ1-2,TRBV24-1,ATSDPIGGNYGYT
TRBJ2-7,TRBV19,ASSISAASYEQY
TRBJ2-6,TRBV15,ATSIQSSGANVLT
TRBJ1-6,TRBV3-1/TRBV3-2,ASSQVLGAGSPLH
TRBJ2-7,TRBV13,ASSSGTGSYEQY
TRBJ2-1,TRBV9,ASSRLAGGLNEQF
TRBJ1-6,TRBV5-1,ASSLIGVGSPLH
TRBJ1-4,TRBV19,ASSNRAGNEKLF
TRBJ1-1,TRBV28,ASRKIWLGTRNTEAF
TRBJ2-2,TRBV7-2,ASSLAPAGGHSGELF
TRBJ2-2,TRBV15,ATSKEVVNTGELF
TRBJ2-1,TRBV7-9,ASSLVGGAEDNEQF
TRBJ2-6,TRBV19,ASSIRVGLGANVLT
TRBJ2-7,TRBV2,ARDVPGQGDVQY
TRBJ1-5,TRBV28,ASSFITGGSQPQH
TRBJ2-3,TRBV10-3,AISGASGSRADTQY
TRBJ1-3,TRBV7-6,ASSLGVQGAGNTIY
TRBJ2-2,TRBV19,ASLLGTGELF
TRBJ2-7,TRBV10-3,AISESGRDEQY
TRBJ1-6,TRBV7-2,ASSAGHNSPLH
TRBJ1-4,TRBV16,ASSQSSGRTNEKLF
TRBJ2-2,TRBV7-2,ASSLAGQLNTGELF
TRBJ1-6,TRBV6-2/TRBV6-3,ASSYRTEGAPLH
TRBJ1-5,TRBV6-2/TRBV6-3,ASSYGDRLTQPQH
TRBJ2-7,TRBV6-1,ASSDPGEGATYEQY
TRBJ2-7,TRBV6-1,ASSEGASGAYEQY
TRBJ2-2,TRBV5-1,ASSLGSGDTGELF
TRBJ2-2,TRBV28,ASSLGVGELF